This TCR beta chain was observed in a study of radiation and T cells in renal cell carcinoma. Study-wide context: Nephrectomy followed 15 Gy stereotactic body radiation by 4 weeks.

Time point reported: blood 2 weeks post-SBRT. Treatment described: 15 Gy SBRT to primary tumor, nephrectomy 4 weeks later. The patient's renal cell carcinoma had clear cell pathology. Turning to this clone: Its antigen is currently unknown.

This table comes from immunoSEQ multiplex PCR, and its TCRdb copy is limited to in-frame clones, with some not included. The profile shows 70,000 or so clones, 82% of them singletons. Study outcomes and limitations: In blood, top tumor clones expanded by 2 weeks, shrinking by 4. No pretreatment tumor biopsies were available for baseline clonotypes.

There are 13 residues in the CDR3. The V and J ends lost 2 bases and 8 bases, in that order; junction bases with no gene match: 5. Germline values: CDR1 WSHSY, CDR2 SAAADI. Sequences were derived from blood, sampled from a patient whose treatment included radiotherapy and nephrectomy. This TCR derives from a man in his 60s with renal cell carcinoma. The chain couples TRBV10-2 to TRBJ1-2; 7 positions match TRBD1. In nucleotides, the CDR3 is TGCGCCAGCAGTGAGCGACAGGGATACGGCTACACCTTC. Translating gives CASSERQGYGYTF.